This TCR beta chain was profiled in a study of cytomegalovirus exposure and HLA in healthy donors. With 8 bases removed from V and 4 bases from J, the gap between germline ends came to 11 bases. The CDR3 is 12 residues long. Per the germline V gene, CDR1 is MGHRA and CDR2 is YSYEKL. Remarks on this clone: Antigen: not known.

Study-wide findings and caveats: Analyses of presence and absence presupposed an approximately uniform sequencing depth across donors. Highly shared sequence variants in one cluster were likely a sequencing artifact. A later analysis revealed that TCR association rates differed between HLA loci, peaking at DRB1 and bottoming out at HLA-C.

This PCR relied on a set of 60 Vbeta primers and 13 Jbeta primers. Here immunoSEQ multiplex PCR was the method, and the copy in TCRdb shows in-frame clones only, minus some. The sample holds about 150,000 clones, approximately 81% seen once. This TCR was sampled from a boy between 2 and 15 years old in good health and CMV-seronegative. The rearrangement joins TRBV4-1 to TRBJ1-1; D uncertain. The sample consisted of PBMCs. CDR3 sequence: CASAKGGTEAFF. CDR3 coding DNA: TGCGCCAGCGCGAAGGGAGGCACTGAAGCTTTCTTT.